The 18 T cell receptor beta chains in this list originate from one sample, sequenced in a study of OX40 agonist ivuxolimab in advanced cancers. TCRdb's copy holds only in-frame clones and misses some; the assay was immunoSEQ multiplex PCR. The table records about 74,000 clones, 75% to 85% of them present only once. This specimen consisted of CD4+ or CD8+ T cells sorted from blood, obtained in a trial of the OX40 agonist ivuxolimab. These receptors came from an adult with an advanced solid tumor such as melanoma, head and neck, liver or kidney cancer.

V and J are TRBV25-1 and TRBJ2-2, with 8 bases that match TRBD2. V was clipped by 3 bases and J by 1 base; unmatched bases: 10. This CDR3 is 18 amino acids long. Germline assignment: CDR1 MGHDK and CDR2 SYGVNS. DNA of the CDR3: TGTGCCAGCAGTGAGCGGTCTGGAGCGGGGGTGAACACCGGGGAGCTGTTTTTT. As protein: CASSERSGAGVNTGELFF.

The chain carries TRBV15 and TRBJ2-1, with 8 bases identical to TRBD2. This CDR3 has 17 amino acids. V gave up 3 bases and J gave up 2 bases; unmatched junction bases: 9. CDR1 is LNHNV, CDR2 YYDKDF, per germline (reference sequence). The CDR3 DNA reads as TGTGCCACCAGCAGCGGAGCGGGAGAAGGGACCTACAATGAGCAGTTCTTC. Translated: CATSSGAGEGTYNEQFF. Filled out from reference TRBV15 and TRBJ2-1, the complete variable domain reads DAMVIQNPRYQVTQFGKPVTLSCSQTLNHNVMYWYQQKSSQAPKLLFHYYDKDFNNEADTPDNFQSRRPNTSFCFLDIRSPGLGDTAMYLCATSSGAGEGTYNEQFFGPGTRLTVL.

The chain recombines TRBV10-1 with TRBJ2-1; 10 bases map to TRBD1. J gave up 4 bases and V 9 bases, and 3 bases lay outside the gene matches. This CDR3 has 13 amino acids. The germline CDR1 and CDR2 sequences are WNHNN and SYGVQD (reference sequence). The CDR3 DNA is TGCGCCAGGCGACAGGGGGCGTACAATGAGCAGTTCTTC. It translates to CARRQGAYNEQFF.

The V and J genes are TRBV7-2 and TRBJ2-2, with D maybe TRBD2 (7 bases). The CDR3 loop spans 17 amino acids. Germline CDR1 and CDR2: SGHTA and FQGNSA. V was cut by 3 bases and J by 1 base, with 15 bases left in between. The CDR3 loop reads CASSLGGLGQNTGELFF. For the CDR3, the DNA is TGTGCCAGCAGCTTGGGGGGGCTAGGTCAGAACACCGGGGAGCTGTTTTTT.

The gene calls are TRBV7-9 and TRBJ1-3; 12 bases line up with TRBD1. In germline, CDR1 is SEHNR, CDR2 FQNEAQ (reference sequence). Germline trimming cut 6 bases from V and 3 bases from J; bases unmatched to any gene: 9. This CDR3 is built from 17 residues. In nucleotides, the CDR3 is TGTGCCAGCAGAACTACCGGGACAGGGGGCCTTGGAAACACCATATATTTT. It yields the protein CASRTTGTGGLGNTIYF.

The chain joins TRBV7-2 to TRBJ1-5; D might be TRBD1 (6 bases). The CDR3 covers 15 residues. V was cut by 4 bases and J by 7 bases, with 17 bases left in between. CDR1 SGHTA and CDR2 FQGNSA come from the germline V gene. The CDR3 is CASSSGGGPGQPQHF. Written as DNA, the CDR3 is TGTGCCAGCAGCTCGGGGGGCGGGCCGGGGCAGCCCCAGCATTTT.

The rearrangement joins TRBV7-2 to TRBJ2-1; D may be TRBD1 or TRBD2 (6 bases each). V was cut by 5 bases and J by 4 bases, with 15 bases left in between. The CDR3 is 15 residues long. Germline assignment: CDR1 SGHTA and CDR2 FQGNSA. CDR3 coding DNA: TGTGCCAGCAGCCCCTCCCAAGGGGGGTACAATGAGCAGTTCTTC. It encodes CASSPSQGGYNEQFF.

The chain is built from TRBV10-3 and TRBJ2-3; the match to TRBD1 covers 9 bases. Germline CDR1 and CDR2: ENHRY and SYGVKD. The ends lost 8 bases at V and 4 bases at J; junction bases unmatched: 7. The CDR3 covers 14 residues. Written as DNA, the CDR3 is TGTGCCATCGCAGGGACAGGGATCGCAGATACGCAGTATTTT. This codes for CAIAGTGIADTQYF.

V usage is TRBV2 and J usage is TRBJ2-5, with 10 bases identical to TRBD2. The ends lost 5 bases at V and 7 bases at J; junction bases unmatched: 7. The CDR3 spans 14 residues. Looked up from germline, CDR1 is SNHLY and CDR2 is FYNNEI. CDR3 amino acids: CASSPSGSFSTQYF. The CDR3 DNA reads TGTGCCAGCAGTCCTAGCGGGAGTTTCTCGACCCAGTACTTC. Full variable domain (remainder filled in from reference TRBV2 and TRBJ2-5): EPEVTQTPSHQVTQMGQEVILRCVPISNHLYFYWYRQILGQKVEFLVSFYNNEISEKSEIFDDQFSVERPDGSNFTLKIRSTKLEDSAMYFCASSPSGSFSTQYFGPGTRLLVL.

This clone was detected a few times. The chain uses TRBV6-1 and TRBJ1-2, with D uncertain. V was clipped by 10 bases and J by 8 bases, with 20 bases between them. The CDR3 runs 13 residues. Germline V lookup: CDR1 MNHNS, CDR2 SASEGT. The CDR3 spells CATREMITGGYTF. CDR3 DNA sequence: TGTGCCACCCGAGAGATGATCACTGGCGGCTACACCTTC.

The gene calls are TRBV5-3 and TRBJ1-2, with no clear D. TRBV5-3 qualifies as an ORF whose function is uncertain. Trimming took 0 bases from V and 7 from J, leaving 4 bases between them. The CDR3 sequence is 11 residues long. CDR3 region: CARSLGGGYTF. The CDR3 bases are TGTGCCAGAAGCTTGGGGGGTGGCTACACCTTC.

V gene TRBV6-5 combines with J gene TRBJ2-1; D is perhaps TRBD1 or TRBD2 (5 bases each). The germline CDR1 and CDR2 sequences are MNHEY and SVGAGI. Trimming left V 6 bases short and J 6 bases short, with 12 bases between. CDR3 length: 13 residues. The DNA of the CDR3 is TGTGCCAGCAGCCGTGGGACGGGCAATGAGCAGTTCTTC. Amino acids: CASSRGTGNEQFF.

This rearrangement joins TRBV19 to TRBJ2-5; 7 bases align to TRBD1. The trim removed 5 bases at V and 4 bases at J, leaving 4 bases unmatched. The germline V gene encodes CDR1 LNHDA and CDR2 SQIVND (reference sequence). CDR3 length: 13 residues. The CDR3: CASSVSGGETQYF. The CDR3 nucleotides are TGTGCCAGTAGTGTCTCAGGGGGAGAGACCCAGTACTTC.

This chain joins TRBV30 and TRBJ2-4, with D perhaps matching TRBD1 (7 bases). The length of the CDR3 is 13 residues. V lost 3 bases and J 10 bases, leaving 16 bases between the germline ends. From germline, CDR1 is GTSNPN and CDR2 SVGIG (reference sequence). CDR3 bases: TGTGCCTGGAGCTCGGTGCAGGGGGGAATTCAGTACTTC. As protein: CAWSSVQGGIQYF.

Written as DNA, the CDR3 is TGTGCCAGCAGCTCCTATGGGGGACTAGCGGGAGGAGAGACCCAGTACTTC. Protein product: CASSSYGGLAGGETQYF. V and J are TRBV5-4 and TRBJ2-5, with 15 bases identical to TRBD2. Germline V gives CDR1 SGHNT, CDR2 YYREEE (reference sequence). Trimming at V came to 3 bases and at J to 4 bases, leaving 7 bases not matched to a gene. There are 17 residues in the CDR3.

The rearrangement links TRBV2 to TRBJ2-1, with D perhaps TRBD2 (6 bases). The CDR3 runs 14 residues. The germline CDR1 and CDR2 sequences are SNHLY and FYNNEI. V gave up 2 bases and J gave up 4 bases, with 9 bases separating them. CDR3 nucleotides: TGTGCCAGCAGTGAACGCGGGATGTACAATGAGCAGTTCTTC. Its translation: CASSERGMYNEQFF.

This clone was counted between two and nine times. The chain links TRBV19 to TRBJ1-5, with D hard to call. The V gene's germline CDR1 is LNHDA and CDR2 SQIVND (reference sequence). The CDR3 is 14 amino acids. Trimming left V 4 bases short and J 2 bases short, with 9 bases between. CDR3 sequence: CASSTYTGNQPQHF. Written as DNA, the CDR3 is TGTGCCAGTAGTACCTACACCGGCAATCAGCCCCAGCATTTT.

V and J are TRBV6-1 and TRBJ2-5; 8 bases align to TRBD1. Germline V gene sequence: CDR1 MNHNS, CDR2 SASEGT. This CDR3 has 13 residues. Losses at the gene ends were 7 bases for V and 3 bases for J; bases not matched to a gene: 4. The CDR3 DNA follows: TGTGCCAGCAAACGGACAGGGAAAGAGACCCAGTACTTC. Protein sequence: CASKRTGKETQYF.